One and the same sample provided the 25 T cell receptor beta chains below, sequenced in a study of OX40 agonist ivuxolimab in advanced cancers. Method: immunoSEQ multiplex PCR; TCRdb's copy keeps in-frame clones and lacks some. The sample shows 35,000 to 45,000 clones, under 95% of them seen only once. The source was CD4+ or CD8+ T cells sorted from blood, collected in a trial of the OX40 agonist ivuxolimab. The receptors come from an adult with an advanced solid tumor such as melanoma, head and neck, liver or kidney cancer.

This chain connects TRBV2 to TRBJ2-3; TRBD2 matches at 8 bases. The germline CDR1 and CDR2 sequences are SNHLY and FYNNEI. The CDR3 is 15 amino acids. V lost 6 bases to trimming and J lost 4 bases; unmatched junction nucleotides: 9. This CDR3 is CASRAGRALADTQYF. The CDR3 DNA follows: TGTGCCAGCAGGGCCGGGAGGGCCCTCGCAGATACGCAGTATTTT.

This chain links TRBV28 with TRBJ1-2; D is undetermined. With 6 bases removed from V and 4 bases from J, the gap between germline ends came to 15 bases. The CDR3 is made up of 14 amino acids. Germline-derived CDR1 and CDR2 are MDHEN and SYDVKM. The CDR3 nucleotides read TGTGCCAGCAGCCCCTTGTCCCTAGGCTATGGCTACACCTTC. It codes for CASSPLSLGYGYTF.

This chain links TRBV6-5 with TRBJ2-5; 7 nucleotides agree with TRBD1. With V trimmed by 7 bases and J by 5 bases, 7 bases remained unmatched. This CDR3 has 13 residues. Germline V gene sequence: CDR1 MNHEY, CDR2 SVGAGI. CDR3 amino acids: CASTQGVRETQYF. DNA for the CDR3: TGTGCCAGCACTCAGGGGGTTCGGGAGACCCAGTACTTC.

V usage is TRBV29-1 and J usage is TRBJ2-5, with TRBD1 as a possible D gene (6 bases). The CDR3 spans 11 residues. V was trimmed by 6 bases and J by 7 bases, leaving 12 bases between them. The germline V gene has CDR1 SQVTM and CDR2 ANQGSEA. The CDR3: CSVAVGGTQYF. The CDR3 bases are TGCAGCGTGGCGGTAGGGGGGACCCAGTACTTC.

V gene TRBV28 combines with J gene TRBJ2-7; D gene uncertain. V lost 4 bases to trimming and J lost 3 bases, with 16 bases between them. The CDR3 length is 15 residues. Germline CDR1 is MDHEN and CDR2 is SYDVKM. The CDR3 loop is CASSYRGITLYEQYF. CDR3 coding DNA: TGTGCCAGCAGTTACCGAGGAATTACCCTCTACGAGCAGTACTTC.

This rearrangement joins TRBV27 to TRBJ2-1, with D tentatively TRBD2 (5 bases). With 2 bases removed from V and 4 bases from J, the gap between germline ends came to 12 bases. The CDR3 contains 15 residues. Germline V lookup: CDR1 MNHEY, CDR2 SMNVEV (reference sequence). The DNA for the CDR3 is TGTGCCAGCAGTTTAGGGCTAGCTCCGTACAATGAGCAGTTCTTC. Protein product: CASSLGLAPYNEQFF.

The rearrangement joins TRBV7-9 to TRBJ2-1; D ambiguous. Germline CDR1 reads SEHNR; CDR2 reads FQNEAQ (reference sequence). V lost 5 bases, J lost 4 bases, and 9 bases lay in between. CDR3 size: 13 residues. The chain's CDR3 is CASSLTPYNEQFF. The CDR3 DNA reads TGTGCCAGCAGCCTCACTCCATACAATGAGCAGTTCTTC.

The genes are TRBV7-9 and TRBJ2-1, with 9 bases that match TRBD2. The CDR3 is made up of 17 amino acids. Per the germline V gene, CDR1 is SEHNR and CDR2 is FQNEAQ (reference sequence). The ends lost 2 bases at V and 0 bases at J; junction bases unmatched: 5. The CDR3 loop is CASSLSGLAYSYNEQFF. DNA of the CDR3: TGTGCCAGCAGCTTATCGGGACTAGCCTACTCCTACAATGAGCAGTTCTTC.

This clone has just a few counts. The chain joins TRBV28 to TRBJ1-3; a possible D gene is TRBD1 (5 bases). Germline CDR1 is MDHEN and CDR2 is SYDVKM. This CDR3 is built from 15 residues. Trimming cost V 2 bases and J 0 bases, with 8 bases left between them. CDR3 nucleotides: TGTGCCAGCAGTTTACCAGGGAACTCTGGAAACACCATATATTTT. It encodes CASSLPGNSGNTIYF. Supplemented by reference TRBV28 and TRBJ1-3, the full variable domain reads DVKVTQSSRYLVKRTGEKVFLECVQDMDHENMFWYRQDPGLGLRLIYFSYDVKMKEKGDIPEGYSVSREKKERFSLILESASTNQTSMYLCASSLPGNSGNTIYFGEGSWLTVV.

This clone was found a few times. This sequence joins TRBV11-2 and TRBJ2-5; perhaps D is TRBD1 or TRBD2 (5 bases each). The CDR3 length is 15 residues. V was trimmed by 5 bases and J by 2 bases, leaving 15 bases between them. Looked up from germline, CDR1 is SGHAT and CDR2 is FQNNGV. This CDR3 is CASSPTGTIQETQYF. The DNA for the CDR3 is TGTGCCAGCAGCCCTACCGGGACGATACAAGAGACCCAGTACTTC.

This clone has only one observation. The J gene is TRBJ2-3, the V gene TRBV7-3; 10 bases agree with TRBD2. Germline lookup yields CDR1 SGHTA and CDR2 FQGTGA. V was clipped by 1 base and J by 0 bases; unmatched bases: 7. The CDR3 is 18 amino acids. This CDR3 is CASSLITSGVPSTDTQYF. CDR3 in DNA: TGTGCCAGCAGCTTAATTACTAGCGGGGTACCTAGCACAGATACGCAGTATTTT.

The J gene is TRBJ2-2, the V gene TRBV28; TRBD2 matches at 11 bases. J gave up 5 bases and V 3 bases, and 11 bases lay outside the gene matches. The germline CDR1 and CDR2 sequences are MDHEN and SYDVKM. CDR3 length: 18 residues. The CDR3 region is CASSLVFGASGRTGELFF. CDR3 in DNA: TGTGCCAGCAGTTTGGTGTTTGGGGCTAGCGGGAGGACCGGGGAGCTGTTTTTT.

This clone has a single count. CDR3 DNA sequence: TGTGCCAGCAGCCAAGGTGCGGGGCCAGCCTACGAGCAGTACTTC. Translation gives CASSQGAGPAYEQYF. The V gene is TRBV14, the J gene TRBJ2-7; D may be TRBD2 (6 bases). Per germline, CDR1 SGHDN and CDR2 FVKESK. The V end lost 1 base, the J end lost 2 bases, and 12 bases lay between the germline ends. This CDR3 is 15 amino acids long.

J is TRBJ2-7 and V is TRBV20-1; D is possibly TRBD1 (5 bases). This CDR3 has 11 amino acids. V was pared by 3 bases and J by 2 bases, with 5 bases between. CDR1 and CDR2 from the germline V gene are DFQATT and SNEGSKA (reference sequence). CDR3 protein: CSARTAYEQYF. CDR3 bases: TGCAGTGCTAGGACAGCCTACGAGCAGTACTTC.

V is TRBV28 and J is TRBJ2-7; D may be TRBD1 or TRBD2 (5 bases each). CDR1 and CDR2 from the germline V gene are MDHEN and SYDVKM. The CDR3 covers 15 residues. V was trimmed by 7 bases and J by 3 bases, leaving 19 bases between them. CDR3 amino acids: CASTQMRGRNYEQYF. The CDR3 DNA is TGTGCCAGCACCCAAATGAGGGGACGGAACTACGAGCAGTACTTC.

The chain is built from TRBV4-1 and TRBJ2-3; perhaps TRBD1 as D (7 bases). The length of the CDR3 is 16 residues. The V end lost 1 base, the J end lost 8 bases, and 19 bases lay between the germline ends. The germline gives CDR1 MGHRA, CDR2 YSYEKL. CDR3 protein: CASSQVWGAGGGTQYF. In DNA, the CDR3 is TGCGCCAGCAGCCAAGTCTGGGGGGCAGGGGGTGGTACGCAGTATTTT.

This chain uses TRBV7-2 with TRBJ2-7; D unclear. Per germline, CDR1 SGHTA and CDR2 FQGNSA. The V end lost 1 base, the J end lost 6 bases, and 7 bases lay between the germline ends. This CDR3 region has 12 residues. CDR3 DNA: TGTGCCAGCAGCTTAGACCTTTTCGAGCAGTACTTC. Encoded protein: CASSLDLFEQYF.

Points on this clone: The junction and the germline gene differ at one end; a read error may be behind it. The identical CDR3 is also encoded by other nucleotide sequences in the sample. This sequence joins TRBV25-1 and TRBJ2-3, with D perhaps assigned TRBD1 or TRBD2 (5 bases each). Germline assignment: CDR1 MGHDK and CDR2 SYGVNS. The CDR3 has 15 amino acids. Written as DNA, the CDR3 is TGCGCCAGCAGTGAATCCTGGGACAGCACAGATACGCAGTATTTT. It yields the protein CASSESWDSTDTQYF.

This clone was seen just once. CDR3 sequence reads: CASSYSDPDLAYEQYF. CDR3 nucleotides: TGCGCCAGCAGCTATTCTGACCCGGACCTAGCCTACGAGCAGTACTTC. V and J are TRBV5-1 and TRBJ2-5, with D unclear. TRBJ2-7 explains the end of the DNA better; the J call may be wrong. CDR1 and CDR2 from the germline V gene are SGHRS and YFSETQ. This CDR3 region has 16 residues.

This chain links TRBV7-6 with TRBJ2-2, with a weak D call TRBD2 (5 bases). This CDR3 region has 12 residues. Germline V gene sequence: CDR1 SGHVS, CDR2 FNYEAQ. Trimming took 5 bases from V and 7 from J, leaving 8 bases between them. The CDR3 here is CASSRGNGELFF. In DNA form, the CDR3 reads TGTGCCAGCAGCCGAGGGAACGGGGAGCTGTTTTTT.

The chain has TRBV28 and TRBJ1-1; D not certain. The CDR3 loop spans 12 amino acids. The germline CDR1 and CDR2 sequences are MDHEN and SYDVKM. V was cut by 8 bases and J by 0 bases, with 7 bases left in between. Written as DNA, the CDR3 is TGTGCCAGCTGTATAGTGAACACTGAAGCTTTCTTT. Its protein is CASCIVNTEAFF.

This clone showed up just once. The genes are TRBV14 and TRBJ2-2, with a weak D call TRBD1 (5 bases). CDR1 is SGHDN, CDR2 FVKESK, per germline. The CDR3 has 13 residues. Trimming removed 2 bases from V and 6 bases from J, with 7 bases in between. The CDR3, as DNA: TGTGCCAGCAGCCAATACAGGTCCGGGGAGCTGTTTTTT. It is translated as CASSQYRSGELFF.

This clone was found once. The chain recombines TRBV19 with TRBJ2-2; 7 bases map to TRBD1. The CDR3 has 15 residues. V was pared by 7 bases and J by 1 base, with 6 bases of the junction left unmatched. CDR1 and CDR2 from the germline V gene are LNHDA and SQIVND (reference sequence). CDR3 sequence reads: CASTGRGRNTGELFF. In nucleotides, the CDR3 is TGTGCCAGTACGGGCAGGGGGAGGAACACCGGGGAGCTGTTTTTT.

The chain joins TRBV9 to TRBJ2-1; 10 bases map to TRBD2. The J segment lost 5 bases and the V segment lost 0 bases, leaving 8 bases of the junction unmatched. CDR1 and CDR2 from the germline V gene are SGDLS and YYNGEE. The CDR3 runs 17 residues. CDR3 DNA sequence: TGTGCCAGCAGCGTAGAAGTAGCGGGAGGACCCCACAATGAGCAGTTCTTC. It encodes CASSVEVAGGPHNEQFF.

V gene TRBV28 combines with J gene TRBJ1-1; the D gene is possibly TRBD1 (6 bases). The V and J ends lost 3 bases and 3 bases respectively, with 11 bases between them. The CDR3 length is 14 residues. Germline loops: CDR1 MDHEN, CDR2 SYDVKM. CDR3 sequence: CASSFGGMDTEAFF. The CDR3 coding sequence is TGTGCCAGCAGTTTTGGGGGCATGGACACTGAAGCTTTCTTT.